This is a list of T cell receptor beta chains from one sample in a study of blood T cell repertoires in COVID-19. Sequenced by immunoSEQ multiplex PCR; TCRdb stores in-frame clones only, minus some. The sample carries roughly 290,000 clones, approximately 85% recorded once. The material sequenced was PBMCs or T cells enriched from blood (not recorded which). The receptors stem from a woman in her thirties who had recovered from COVID-19. CDR3s include the opening cysteine and the closing phenylalanine or tryptophan. The order of the fields is clone size, J gene, D gene, V gene, CDR3 DNA, CDR3 protein. D genes are given only for firm matches. The listing skips clone size in some rows; elsewhere it reads once, few, many or a size class.

size: -
J: TRBJ1-1
D: -
V: TRBV3-1/TRBV3-2
DNA: TGTGCCAGCAGCCAAACAGGGTTGAACACTGAAGCTTTCTTT
CDR3: CASSQTGLNTEAFF

size: -
J: TRBJ1-6
D: -
V: TRBV5-4
DNA: TGTGCCACACACAGGGATAATTCACCCCTCCACTTT
CDR3: CATHRDNSPLHF

size: -
J: TRBJ2-7
D: -
V: TRBV5-1
DNA: TGCGCCAGCAGCTTTAACTCCTACGAGCAGTACTTC
CDR3: CASSFNSYEQYF

size: -
J: TRBJ2-7
D: -
V: TRBV28
DNA: TGTGCCAGCAGTTTAGCGGGAAAGGCCTACGAGCAGTACTTC
CDR3: CASSLAGKAYEQYF

size: -
J: TRBJ2-3
D: -
V: TRBV11-2
DNA: TGTGCCAGCAGCCCAAGCACAGATACGCAGTATTTT
CDR3: CASSPSTDTQYF

size: -
J: TRBJ2-7
D: TRBD1
V: TRBV7-9
DNA: TGTGCCAGCAGCTTAAGTGGGGGACAGGGGTACGAGCAGTACTTC
CDR3: CASSLSGGQGYEQYF

size: -
J: TRBJ2-7
D: TRBD1
V: TRBV10-3
DNA: TGTGCCACCGGGACAGATTACTACGAGCAGTACTTC
CDR3: CATGTDYYEQYF

size: -
J: TRBJ2-7
D: TRBD1
V: TRBV7-8
DNA: TGTGCCAGCAGCAGGGACAGGCCCCCCTACGAGCAGTACTTC
CDR3: CASSRDRPPYEQYF

size: -
J: TRBJ2-2
D: -
V: TRBV6-6
DNA: TGTGCCAGCAGCCTGGACAGGAACACCGGGGAGCTGTTTTTT
CDR3: CASSLDRNTGELFF

size: -
J: TRBJ2-3
D: TRBD1
V: TRBV4-2
DNA: TGTGCCAGCAGCCAAGAATGGGGACAGGGGGGCACAGATACGCAGTATTTT
CDR3: CASSQEWGQGGTDTQYF

size: -
J: TRBJ1-1
D: TRBD1
V: TRBV28
DNA: TGTGCCAGCAGTCCGGACAGGGGGCTTAGGAACACTGAAGCTTTCTTT
CDR3: CASSPDRGLRNTEAFF

size: -
J: TRBJ2-7
D: -
V: TRBV6-6
DNA: TGTGCCAGCAGTTACTCCGCAGGGGGGTACGAGCAGTACTTC
CDR3: CASSYSAGGYEQYF

size: -
J: TRBJ1-5
D: TRBD1
V: TRBV28
DNA: TGTGCCAGCAACAACTTCGGGGCAGGGGGCCTTCAGCCCCAGCATTTT
CDR3: CASNNFGAGGLQPQHF

size: -
J: TRBJ2-1
D: -
V: TRBV19
DNA: TGTGCCAGTAGTATGGGAGCGGGCGATACCTACAATGAGCAGTTCTTC
CDR3: CASSMGAGDTYNEQFF

size: -
J: TRBJ1-5
D: -
V: TRBV28
DNA: TGTGCCAGCAGCTCGTGGGGACTCACGGTGAACGCGTATCAGCCCCAGCATTTT
CDR3: CASSSWGLTVNAYQPQHF

size: once
J: TRBJ2-7
D: TRBD2
V: TRBV28
DNA: TGTGCCAGCAGTTTACATAGCGGGAGGGCCTACGAGCAGTACTTC
CDR3: CASSLHSGRAYEQYF

size: -
J: TRBJ2-5
D: -
V: TRBV7-2
DNA: TGTGCCAGCAGCTCTACCTTCTACAGGGCTTCCTTTAGGGAGACCCAGTACTTC
CDR3: CASSSTFYRASFRETQYF

size: many
J: TRBJ1-2
D: TRBD1
V: TRBV6-5
DNA: TGTGCCAGCAGCGGACAGGGTGGATGGTATGGCTACACCTTC
CDR3: CASSGQGGWYGYTF

size: -
J: TRBJ1-2
D: TRBD1
V: TRBV28
DNA: TGTGCCAGCAGCGAAACAGGGGTAGGCTATGGCTACACCTTC
CDR3: CASSETGVGYGYTF

size: -
J: TRBJ1-2
D: -
V: TRBV19
DNA: TGTGCCAGTAGTATAAAATCCGTTGTGGGGCTGGATGGCTACACCTTC
CDR3: CASSIKSVVGLDGYTF

size: -
J: TRBJ1-5
D: -
V: TRBV30
DNA: TGTGCCTGGAGTGTCGGTCGCAATCAGCCCCAGCATTTT
CDR3: CAWSVGRNQPQHF

size: -
J: TRBJ1-5
D: -
V: TRBV14
DNA: TGTGCCAGCAGCCAAGTCACCAGGGTAAATAGCAATCAGCCCCAGCATTTT
CDR3: CASSQVTRVNSNQPQHF

size: -
J: TRBJ1-5
D: -
V: TRBV12-3/TRBV12-4
DNA: TGTGCCAGCAGCCCCGGGGTATATCAGCCCCAGCATTTT
CDR3: CASSPGVYQPQHF

size: -
J: TRBJ1-1
D: TRBD1
V: TRBV10-3
DNA: TGTGCCATCAGCCCCCGAGGACAGGGTAACACTGAAGCTTTCTTT
CDR3: CAISPRGQGNTEAFF

size: -
J: TRBJ1-2
D: TRBD1
V: TRBV10-3
DNA: TGTGCCATCAGGACAGGGGGCGCCAACTATGGCTACACCTTC
CDR3: CAIRTGGANYGYTF

size: few
J: TRBJ2-3
D: -
V: TRBV6-5
DNA: TGTGCCAGCAGTTACGATGGTCCGGGAACAGATACGCAGTATTTT
CDR3: CASSYDGPGTDTQYF

size: -
J: TRBJ2-7
D: -
V: TRBV6-5
DNA: TGTGCCACACGATCCGGACTCTACGAGCAGTACTTC
CDR3: CATRSGLYEQYF

size: once
J: TRBJ1-1
D: TRBD1
V: TRBV7-9
DNA: TGTGCTGCAGGGACAGGGTTCACTGAAGCTTTCTTT
CDR3: CAAGTGFTEAFF

size: once
J: TRBJ1-4
D: TRBD1
V: TRBV7-2
DNA: TGTGCCAGCAGCTGGGACAGGGGAGCGGAAAAACTGTTTTTT
CDR3: CASSWDRGAEKLFF

size: -
J: TRBJ1-2
D: TRBD1
V: TRBV18
DNA: TGTGCCAGCTCACCGGGACAGGGAATCTATGGCTACACCTTC
CDR3: CASSPGQGIYGYTF

size: once
J: TRBJ1-4
D: TRBD1
V: TRBV27
DNA: TGTGCCAGCAGTTTTACCCCGACAGGGAATGAAAAACTGTTTTTT
CDR3: CASSFTPTGNEKLFF

size: -
J: TRBJ1-1
D: -
V: TRBV5-1
DNA: TGCGCCAGCAGCTTGAGAGGCAACACTGAAGCTTTCTTT
CDR3: CASSLRGNTEAFF

size: -
J: TRBJ2-7
D: -
V: TRBV7-8
DNA: TGTGCCAGCAGCTTAGAAAGGGGGACCGGCTACGAGCAGTACTTC
CDR3: CASSLERGTGYEQYF

size: -
J: TRBJ2-1
D: TRBD2
V: TRBV9
DNA: TGTGCCAGCAGCGTAGATGTAGCGGGGGGGCTTGACAATGAGCAGTTCTTC
CDR3: CASSVDVAGGLDNEQFF

size: -
J: TRBJ2-3
D: -
V: TRBV5-1
DNA: TGCGCCAGCAGCTTACGACAAACAGATACGCAGTATTTT
CDR3: CASSLRQTDTQYF

size: -
J: TRBJ2-2
D: TRBD2
V: TRBV27
DNA: TGTGCCAGCAGCCCGCTAGCGGGAGGGCCCAGCGGGGAGCTGTTTTTT
CDR3: CASSPLAGGPSGELFF

size: -
J: TRBJ1-1
D: -
V: TRBV11-1
DNA: TGTGCCAGCAGCCAGTTGGGGGGGGCCACTGAAGCTTTCTTT
CDR3: CASSQLGGATEAFF

size: -
J: TRBJ2-7
D: -
V: TRBV7-9
DNA: TGTGCCAGCGGACGACAGATCTACGAGCAGTACTTC
CDR3: CASGRQIYEQYF

size: -
J: TRBJ2-7
D: TRBD1
V: TRBV28
DNA: TGTGCCAGCAGCCTGACAGGGCCCGGCGAGCAGTACTTC
CDR3: CASSLTGPGEQYF

size: few
J: TRBJ1-1
D: TRBD1
V: TRBV7-2
DNA: TGTGCCAGCAGCTCACAGGGGGGGATGTTACCTGAAGCTTTCTTT
CDR3: CASSSQGGMLPEAFF

size: -
J: TRBJ1-1
D: -
V: TRBV7-3
DNA: TGTGCCAGCAGCTTAATGGGGCAGCCGAACACTGAAGCTTTCTTT
CDR3: CASSLMGQPNTEAFF

size: -
J: TRBJ2-1
D: TRBD2
V: TRBV5-1
DNA: TGCGCCAGCAGCCTAGCGGGAGAGACCTACAATGAGCAGTTCTTC
CDR3: CASSLAGETYNEQFF

size: -
J: TRBJ2-4
D: TRBD1
V: TRBV9
DNA: TGTGCCAGCAGCTCCTTACAGGGGGCAGGAGGGGACATTCAGTACTTC
CDR3: CASSSLQGAGGDIQYF

size: few
J: TRBJ2-7
D: -
V: TRBV7-9
DNA: TGTGCCAGCAGCTCTACAGACCGCTACGAGCAGTACTTC
CDR3: CASSSTDRYEQYF

size: -
J: TRBJ2-7
D: -
V: TRBV3-1/TRBV3-2
DNA: TGTGCCAGCAGCCACGGGACTGATGAGCAGTACTTC
CDR3: CASSHGTDEQYF

size: -
J: TRBJ1-5
D: -
V: TRBV7-9
DNA: TGTGCCAGCAGCCACCTCGGGGGTTCCAATCAGCCCCAGCATTTT
CDR3: CASSHLGGSNQPQHF

size: -
J: TRBJ1-2
D: TRBD1
V: TRBV7-9
DNA: TGTGCCAGCAGCTTAACGACAGGGATGGGCCAGGGCTACACCTTC
CDR3: CASSLTTGMGQGYTF

size: -
J: TRBJ1-5
D: TRBD1
V: TRBV6-1
DNA: TGTGCCAGCAGCAGGGACAGGGGGAGCAATCAGCCCCAGCATTTT
CDR3: CASSRDRGSNQPQHF

size: -
J: TRBJ2-7
D: -
V: TRBV7-8
DNA: TGTGCCAGCAGCTTACGGTCTAGCAGGCGCGAGCAGTACTTC
CDR3: CASSLRSSRREQYF

size: -
J: TRBJ2-1
D: TRBD1
V: TRBV19
DNA: TGTGCCAGTAGTTCCCGGACAGGGGGTCCCTACAATGAGCAGTTCTTC
CDR3: CASSSRTGGPYNEQFF

size: -
J: TRBJ2-1
D: TRBD1
V: TRBV7-8
DNA: TGTGCCAGCAGCTTCACAGGGGAAGGTCGAAATGAGCAGTTCTTC
CDR3: CASSFTGEGRNEQFF

size: once
J: TRBJ2-3
D: -
V: TRBV11-2
DNA: TGTGCCAGCAGCCCTCTTGTTGATACGCAGTATTTT
CDR3: CASSPLVDTQYF

size: -
J: TRBJ1-1
D: -
V: TRBV27
DNA: TGTGCCATCCGGTCCACGGTGAACACTGAAGCTTTCTTT
CDR3: CAIRSTVNTEAFF

size: -
J: TRBJ1-1
D: -
V: TRBV6-6
DNA: TGTGCCAGCAGTTACTCTCTTACAGGGCGTTCTACTGAAGCTTTCTTT
CDR3: CASSYSLTGRSTEAFF